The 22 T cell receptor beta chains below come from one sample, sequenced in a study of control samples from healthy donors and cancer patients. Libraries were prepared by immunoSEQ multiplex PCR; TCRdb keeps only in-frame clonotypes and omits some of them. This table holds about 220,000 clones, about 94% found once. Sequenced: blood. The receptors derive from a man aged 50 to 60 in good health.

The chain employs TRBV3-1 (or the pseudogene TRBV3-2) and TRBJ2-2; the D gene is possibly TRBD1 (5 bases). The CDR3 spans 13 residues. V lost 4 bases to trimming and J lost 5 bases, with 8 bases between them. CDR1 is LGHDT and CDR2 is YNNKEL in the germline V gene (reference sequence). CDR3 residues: CASSLKGTGELFF. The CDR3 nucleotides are TGTGCCAGCAGCCTTAAGGGGACCGGGGAGCTGTTTTTT.

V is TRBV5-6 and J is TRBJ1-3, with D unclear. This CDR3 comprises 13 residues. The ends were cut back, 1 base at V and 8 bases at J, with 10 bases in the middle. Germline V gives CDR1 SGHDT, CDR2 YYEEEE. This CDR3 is CASSLWGRDTIYF. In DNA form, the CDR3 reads TGTGCCAGCAGCTTGTGGGGTCGGGACACCATATATTTT.

DNA for the CDR3: TGTGCCAGCAACCCCCCGGGCTCCTATAATTCACCCCTCCACTTT. Protein sequence: CASNPPGSYNSPLHF. V gene TRBV6-5 combines with J gene TRBJ1-6; D not certain. The V end was cut by 7 bases, the J end by 0 bases, with 10 bases between. Per the germline V gene, CDR1 is MNHEY and CDR2 is SVGAGI. This CDR3 has 15 residues.

This chain's CDR3 is CASSLVSGGMDEQFF. The CDR3 nucleotides read TGTGCCAGCAGCTTAGTTAGCGGGGGTATGGATGAGCAGTTCTTC. This chain uses TRBV11-3 with TRBJ2-1; 9 nucleotides line up with TRBD2. V trimming: 1 base; J trimming: 8 bases; junction bases outside the gene matches: 6. Looked up from germline, CDR1 is SGHNT and CDR2 is YENEEA. The CDR3 spans 15 residues.

CDR3 nucleotide sequence: TGCGCCAGCAGCCAAGATGATTCGTGGCCCGGTTTGGATGGCTACACCTTC. This translates into CASSQDDSWPGLDGYTF. The V call is TRBV4-1, the J call TRBJ1-2; D is ambiguous. There are 17 residues in the CDR3. Trimming removed 0 bases from V and 6 bases from J, with 20 bases in between. CDR1 is MGHRA and CDR2 is YSYEKL in the germline V gene.

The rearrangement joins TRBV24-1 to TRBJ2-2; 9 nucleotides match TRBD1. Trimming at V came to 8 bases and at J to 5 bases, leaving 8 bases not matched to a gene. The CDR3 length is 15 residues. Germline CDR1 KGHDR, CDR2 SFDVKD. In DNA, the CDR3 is TGTGCCACCAAGTCCGGGACAGGGATGACCGGGGAGCTGTTTTTT. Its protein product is CATKSGTGMTGELFF.

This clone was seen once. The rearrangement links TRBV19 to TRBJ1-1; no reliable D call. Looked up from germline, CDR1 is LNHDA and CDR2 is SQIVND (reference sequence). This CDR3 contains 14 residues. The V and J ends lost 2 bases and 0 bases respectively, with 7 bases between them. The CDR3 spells CASSITGMNTEAFF. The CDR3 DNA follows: TGTGCCAGTAGTATAACCGGCATGAACACTGAAGCTTTCTTT.

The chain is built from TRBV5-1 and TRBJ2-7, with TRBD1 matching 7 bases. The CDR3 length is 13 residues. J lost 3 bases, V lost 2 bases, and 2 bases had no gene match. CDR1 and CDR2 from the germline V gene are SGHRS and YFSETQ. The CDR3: CASSLPGGYEQYF. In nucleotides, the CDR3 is TGCGCCAGCAGCTTACCAGGGGGCTACGAGCAGTACTTC.

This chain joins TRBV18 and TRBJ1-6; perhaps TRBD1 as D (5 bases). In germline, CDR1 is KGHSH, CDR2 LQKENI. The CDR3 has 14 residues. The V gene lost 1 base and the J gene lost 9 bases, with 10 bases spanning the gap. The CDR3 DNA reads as TGTGCCAGCTCACCACAGGGGATCGGTTCACCCCTCCACTTT. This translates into CASSPQGIGSPLHF.

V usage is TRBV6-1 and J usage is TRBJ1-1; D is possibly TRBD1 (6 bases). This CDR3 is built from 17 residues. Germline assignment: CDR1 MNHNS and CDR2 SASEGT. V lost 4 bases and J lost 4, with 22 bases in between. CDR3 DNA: TGTGCCAGCAGTGTCCCCCCCGGGACCCCCAGGGGCACTGAAGCTTTCTTT. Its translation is CASSVPPGTPRGTEAFF.

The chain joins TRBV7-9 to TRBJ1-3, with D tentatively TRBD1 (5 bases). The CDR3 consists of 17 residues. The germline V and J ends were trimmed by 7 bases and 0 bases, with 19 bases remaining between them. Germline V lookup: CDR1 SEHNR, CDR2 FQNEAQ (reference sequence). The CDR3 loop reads CASIPGTQTHSGNTIYF. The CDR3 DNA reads TGTGCCAGCATCCCCGGGACTCAAACCCACTCTGGAAACACCATATATTTT. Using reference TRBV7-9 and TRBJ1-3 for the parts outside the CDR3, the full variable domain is DTGVSQNPRHKITKRGQNVTFRCDPISEHNRLYWYRQTLGQGPEFLTYFQNEAQLEKSRLLSDRFSAERPKGSFSTLEIQRTEQGDSAMYLCASIPGTQTHSGNTIYFGEGSWLTVV.

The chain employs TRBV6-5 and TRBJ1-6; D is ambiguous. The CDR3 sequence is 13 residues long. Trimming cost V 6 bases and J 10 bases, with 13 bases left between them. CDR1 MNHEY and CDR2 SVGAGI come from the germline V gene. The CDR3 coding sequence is TGTGCCAGCAGCCGGGCTGCAGGCTCACCCCTCCACTTT. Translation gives CASSRAAGSPLHF.

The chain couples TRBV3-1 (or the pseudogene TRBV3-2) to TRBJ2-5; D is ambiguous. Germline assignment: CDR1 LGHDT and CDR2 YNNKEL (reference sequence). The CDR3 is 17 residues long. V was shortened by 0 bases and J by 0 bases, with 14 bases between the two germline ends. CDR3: CASSQDRVLKYQETQYF. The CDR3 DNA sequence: TGTGCCAGCAGCCAAGATAGGGTTTTGAAGTACCAAGAGACCCAGTACTTC.

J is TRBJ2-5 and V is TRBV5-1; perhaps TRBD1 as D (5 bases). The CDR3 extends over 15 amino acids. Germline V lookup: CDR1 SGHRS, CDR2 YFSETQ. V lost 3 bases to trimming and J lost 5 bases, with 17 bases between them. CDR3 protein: CASSSGAKAVETQYF. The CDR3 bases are TGCGCCAGCAGCTCTGGGGCAAAGGCAGTGGAGACCCAGTACTTC.

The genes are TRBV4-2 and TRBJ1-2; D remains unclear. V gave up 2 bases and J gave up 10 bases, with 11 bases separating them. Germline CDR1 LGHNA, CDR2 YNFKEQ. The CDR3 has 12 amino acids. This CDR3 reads CASSQPGRDYTF. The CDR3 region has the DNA TGTGCCAGCAGCCAACCGGGCCGGGACTACACCTTC.

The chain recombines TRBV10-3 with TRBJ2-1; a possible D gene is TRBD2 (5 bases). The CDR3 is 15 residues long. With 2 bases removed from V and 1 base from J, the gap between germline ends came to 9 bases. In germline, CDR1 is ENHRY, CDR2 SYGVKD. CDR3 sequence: CAISEGQRSYNEQFF. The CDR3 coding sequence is TGTGCCATCAGTGAGGGCCAGCGGTCCTACAATGAGCAGTTCTTC.

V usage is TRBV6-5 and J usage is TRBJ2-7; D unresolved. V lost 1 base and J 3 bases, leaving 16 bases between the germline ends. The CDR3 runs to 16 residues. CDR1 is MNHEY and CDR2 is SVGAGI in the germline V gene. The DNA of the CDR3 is TGTGCCAGCAGTTACTTACGGACCTTAGATTTCTACGAGCAGTACTTC. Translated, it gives CASSYLRTLDFYEQYF.

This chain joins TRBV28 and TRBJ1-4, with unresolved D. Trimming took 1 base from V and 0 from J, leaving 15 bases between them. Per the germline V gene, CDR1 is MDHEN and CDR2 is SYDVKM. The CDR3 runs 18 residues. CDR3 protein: CASSLFLNRGSTNEKLFF. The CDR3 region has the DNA TGTGCCAGCAGTTTATTCCTTAATAGAGGGTCAACTAATGAAAAACTGTTTTTT.

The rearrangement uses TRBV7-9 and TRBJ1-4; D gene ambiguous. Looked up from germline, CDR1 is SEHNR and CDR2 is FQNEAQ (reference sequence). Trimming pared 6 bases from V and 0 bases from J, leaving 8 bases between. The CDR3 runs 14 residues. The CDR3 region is CASSPGATNEKLFF. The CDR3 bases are TGTGCCAGCAGTCCAGGAGCAACTAATGAAAAACTGTTTTTT.

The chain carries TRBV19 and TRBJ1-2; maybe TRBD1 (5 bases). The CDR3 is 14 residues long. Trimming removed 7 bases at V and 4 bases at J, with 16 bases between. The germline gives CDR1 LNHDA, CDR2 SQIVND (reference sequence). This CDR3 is CASTPTRDGYGYTF. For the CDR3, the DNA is TGTGCCAGTACCCCCACCCGGGACGGCTATGGCTACACCTTC. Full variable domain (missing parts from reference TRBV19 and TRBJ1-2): DGGITQSPKYLFRKEGQNVTLSCEQNLNHDAMYWYRQDPGQGLRLIYYSQIVNDFQKGDIAEGYSVSREKKESFPLTVTSAQKNPTAFYLCASTPTRDGYGYTFGSGTRLTVV.

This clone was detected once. This chain's CDR3 is CASSLQRGGQETQYF. The CDR3 DNA sequence: TGCGCCAGCAGCTTGCAGCGGGGGGGCCAAGAGACCCAGTACTTC. The chain has TRBV5-1 and TRBJ2-5, with TRBD2 matching over 10 bases. The V segment lost 1 base and the J segment 1 base; nucleotides outside the gene matches: 1. Germline CDR1 and CDR2: SGHRS and YFSETQ. The CDR3 totals 15 residues.

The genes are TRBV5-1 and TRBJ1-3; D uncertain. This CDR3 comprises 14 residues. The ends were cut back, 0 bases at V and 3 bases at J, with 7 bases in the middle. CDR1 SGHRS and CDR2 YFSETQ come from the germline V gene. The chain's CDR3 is CASSLVGLGNTIYF. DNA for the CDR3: TGCGCCAGCAGCTTGGTAGGTCTTGGAAACACCATATATTTT.